The present entry profiles one T cell receptor (beta chain) with its context. The cohort comprised adults aged roughly 18 to 90 years residing in 24 US areas. A case of COVID-19 had been met by exposed participants within 2 weeks before study entry. Trimming removed 5 bases at V and 4 bases at J, with 12 bases between. This CDR3 region has 14 residues. Germline assignment: CDR1 SEHNR and CDR2 FQNEAQ (reference sequence). The record originates from a study of blood T cell repertoires in COVID-19. At the level of the study: Some COVID-19 samples were acute and others convalescent; all came from the United States, Italy and Spain.

Some clones are missing from TCRdb's copy, which holds only in-frame ones; the method was immunoSEQ multiplex PCR. The sample records 250,000 or so clones, around 93% being singletons. Specimen: PBMCs or T cells enriched from blood (not recorded which). The rearrangement links TRBV7-9 to TRBJ1-5, with no clear D. The sequence came from a man in his forties who had been exposed to COVID-19. CDR3 amino acids: CASSVSQSNQPQHF. The CDR3 DNA follows: TGTGCCAGCAGCGTTAGCCAGTCTAATCAGCCCCAGCATTTT.